One T cell receptor (beta chain) is described in this entry. Its target is not known. The CDR3 has 13 amino acids. The V gene's germline CDR1 is SGDLS and CDR2 YYNGEE. V was cut by 0 bases and J by 3 bases, with 4 bases left in between. TCRdb's table, derived via immunoSEQ multiplex PCR, lists solely in-frame clones and lacks some. The table shows 20,000 to 30,000 clones, with around 70% occurring only once. This entry is derived from a study of vaccination effects on CD4 cells after COVID-19. Study-wide results and limits: Missing from the study were early post-infection timepoints, and its convalescent patients were few. Clonal contraction was marked in infection- and vaccine-induced clones late after vaccination.

Expansion with viral peptide pools was applied to antigen-specific CD4+ T cells by the ViraFEST assay prior to sequencing. Between days 10 and 11 of culture, CD4+ T cells were separated out. Vaccination of participants consisted of two doses of either the BNT162b2 or mRNA-1273 vaccine. Vaccinated recipients, who were negative for nucleocapsid antibodies, had no history of SARS-CoV-2 infection. IL-2 at about 10 IU/ml and peptides at 9.5 to 10 ug/ml were added to cultured PBMC, fewer than 2.5 million per well. J is TRBJ2-1 and V is TRBV9; no definite D call. The sample consisted of CD4+ T cells from PBMCs cultured with SARS-CoV-2 spike peptides, taken after COVID-19 vaccination. The receptor's source is a human donor who received a COVID-19 vaccine. CDR3 sequence reads: CASSVADYNEQFF. The CDR3 nucleotides are TGTGCCAGCAGCGTAGCCGACTACAATGAGCAGTTCTTC.